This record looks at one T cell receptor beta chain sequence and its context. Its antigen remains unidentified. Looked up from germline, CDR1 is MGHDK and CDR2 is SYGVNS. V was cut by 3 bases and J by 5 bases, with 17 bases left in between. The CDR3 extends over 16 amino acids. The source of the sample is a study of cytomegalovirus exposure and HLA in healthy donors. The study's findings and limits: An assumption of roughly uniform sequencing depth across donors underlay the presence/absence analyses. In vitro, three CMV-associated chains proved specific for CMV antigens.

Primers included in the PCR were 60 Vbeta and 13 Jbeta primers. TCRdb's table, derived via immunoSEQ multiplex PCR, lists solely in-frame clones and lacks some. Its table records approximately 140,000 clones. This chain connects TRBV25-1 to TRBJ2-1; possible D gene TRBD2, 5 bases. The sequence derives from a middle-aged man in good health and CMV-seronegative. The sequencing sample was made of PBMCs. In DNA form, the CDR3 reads TGTGCCAGCAGTGACCGCGGGCAGCACAAGCACAATGAGCAGTTCTTC. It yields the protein CASSDRGQHKHNEQFF.